Listed below are T cell receptor beta chains from one sample, sequenced in a study of T cell responses to AZD1222 COVID-19 vaccine. Produced via immunoSEQ multiplex PCR; TCRdb's table is partial and in-frame only. Of tens of thousands of clones listed, around 85% are singletons. Sequencing was performed on peripheral blood, taken on day 0 of MenACWY control vaccination. Source of these receptors: an adult in good health. Each CDR3 is given with its conserved first and last residue. A D gene is named only where the DNA matches it firmly. The size of a clone is reported for some rows only, either as once, few or many, or as a class for expanded clones.

v_call,j_call,clone_size,d_call,cdr3_aa,cdr3_nt
TRBV2,TRBJ2-4,few,NA,CASSRSPGSSLAKNIQYF,TGTGCCAGCAGTCGCTCCCCTGGATCCTCCTTAGCCAAAAACATTCAGTACTTC
TRBV27,TRBJ2-1,few,TRBD2,CASSFLRAGGLYEQFF,TGTGCCAGCAGTTTCCTTAGGGCGGGAGGGTTATATGAGCAGTTCTTC
TRBV5-1,TRBJ2-7,NA,NA,CASRPSRNSYEQYF,TGCGCCAGCAGGCCAAGCAGGAATTCCTACGAGCAGTACTTC
TRBV28,TRBJ2-2,NA,NA,CATPDRNTGELFF,TGTGCCACCCCGGACAGGAACACCGGGGAGCTGTTTTTT
TRBV7-9,TRBJ2-1,once,TRBD2,CASSPGLSGGETSYNEQFF,TGTGCCAGCAGCCCAGGACTAAGCGGGGGGGAAACGTCCTACAATGAGCAGTTCTTC
TRBV9,TRBJ1-2,NA,TRBD1,CASSVVGGGAPLDGYTF,TGTGCCAGCAGCGTAGTGGGAGGGGGCGCTCCTCTTGACGGCTACACCTTC
TRBV3-1/TRBV3-2,TRBJ1-2,NA,NA,CASSQEERQAPGYGYTF,TGTGCCAGCAGCCAAGAGGAAAGACAGGCCCCAGGCTATGGCTACACCTTC
TRBV6-5,TRBJ2-5,once,NA,CASSYYGRGETQYF,TGTGCCAGCAGTTACTACGGCAGGGGAGAGACCCAGTACTTC
TRBV19,TRBJ1-1,NA,NA,CASSSLGQIEAFF,TGTGCCAGTAGTTCCCTCGGACAAATTGAAGCTTTCTTT
TRBV7-8,TRBJ1-1,NA,NA,CASSLDRLNTEAFF,TGTGCCAGCAGCTTAGACAGATTGAACACTGAAGCTTTCTTT
TRBV10-3,TRBJ1-1,NA,NA,CAISGGRGSGNTEAFF,TGTGCCATCAGTGGCGGCAGAGGATCTGGGAACACTGAAGCTTTCTTT
TRBV9,TRBJ1-1,NA,NA,CASSVPGATEAFF,TGTGCCAGCAGCGTCCCAGGGGCGACTGAAGCTTTCTTT
TRBV6-1,TRBJ1-2,once,NA,CASSEQGRSYGYTF,TGTGCCAGCAGTGAACAAGGACGGTCCTATGGCTACACCTTC
TRBV7-9,TRBJ2-3,NA,TRBD2,CASRGLANSTDTQYF,TGTGCCAGCCGAGGACTAGCGAATAGCACAGATACGCAGTATTTT
TRBV4-1,TRBJ2-2,NA,NA,CASSQAGQITGELFF,TGCGCCAGCAGCCAAGCCGGACAGATCACCGGGGAGCTGTTTTTT
TRBV6-5,TRBJ2-5,NA,NA,CASSSTRGRLQETQYF,TGTGCCAGCAGTTCTACCAGGGGAAGGCTTCAAGAGACCCAGTACTTC
TRBV7-8,TRBJ2-7,few,TRBD2,CASSKRQREDYEQYF,TGTGCCAGCAGCAAACGCCAGCGGGAAGATTACGAGCAGTACTTC
TRBV9,TRBJ1-6,NA,TRBD1,CASSADRGNSPLHF,TGTGCCAGCAGCGCTGACAGGGGTAATTCACCCCTCCACTTT
TRBV4-2,TRBJ2-1,NA,NA,CASSQDHLATNEQFF,TGTGCCAGCAGCCAAGACCATCTAGCGACCAATGAGCAGTTCTTC
TRBV18,TRBJ1-2,NA,NA,CASSPPTGLIYGYTF,TGTGCCAGCTCTCCACCTACAGGGTTGATTTATGGCTACACCTTC
TRBV9,TRBJ2-5,NA,NA,CASSVQGGHQETQYF,TGTGCCAGCAGTGTCCAGGGGGGCCACCAAGAGACCCAGTACTTC
TRBV27,TRBJ1-4,NA,NA,CASSPGEKLFF,TGTGCCAGCTCTCCCGGGGAAAAACTGTTTTTT
TRBV19,TRBJ2-7,NA,NA,CASSIDWEQSYEQYF,TGTGCCAGTAGTATAGATTGGGAACAATCCTACGAGCAGTACTTC
TRBV28,TRBJ2-7,NA,NA,CASSLQGGFSYEQYF,TGTGCCAGCAGTTTACAGGGGGGGTTCTCCTACGAGCAGTACTTC
TRBV5-1,TRBJ1-3,NA,NA,CASSPRQAGISGNTIYF,TGCGCCAGCAGCCCCAGGCAGGCCGGGATCTCTGGAAACACCATATATTTT
TRBV5-1,TRBJ1-2,NA,NA,CASSLGQATYF,TGCGCCAGCAGCTTGGGACAGGCGACGTACTTC
TRBV5-1,TRBJ1-3,NA,TRBD1,CASSWDSRSGNTIYF,TGCGCCAGCAGCTGGGACAGTCGCTCTGGAAACACCATATATTTT
TRBV3-1/TRBV3-2,TRBJ1-6,NA,TRBD1,CASSPRDRYSPLHF,TGTGCCAGCAGCCCCCGGGACAGATATTCACCCCTCCACTTT
TRBV5-1,TRBJ2-7,NA,TRBD2,CASSLASGSGYEQYF,TGCGCCAGCAGCTTGGCTAGCGGGAGTGGCTACGAGCAGTACTTC
TRBV19,TRBJ1-2,NA,NA,CATQNSLFGYTF,TGTGCCACCCAGAACTCCCTTTTTGGCTACACCTTC
TRBV24-1,TRBJ2-3,NA,NA,CATSDRAGGTDTQYF,TGTGCCACCAGTGACAGAGCGGGCGGCACAGATACGCAGTATTTT
TRBV2,TRBJ1-5,NA,NA,CASSEGFPYRVNQPQHF,TGTGCCAGCAGTGAGGGATTTCCCTACAGGGTAAATCAGCCCCAGCATTTT
TRBV5-1,TRBJ2-1,NA,NA,CASSHGREGYEFF,TGCGCCAGCAGCCACGGTCGTGAGGGGTACGAGTTCTTC
TRBV28,TRBJ1-3,NA,TRBD1,CASRQGGGNTIYF,TGTGCCAGCAGACAGGGGGGTGGAAACACCATATATTTT
TRBV28,TRBJ2-7,few,TRBD2,CASRPQGLSGRTSSYEQYF,TGTGCCAGCAGACCTCAAGGGCTTAGCGGGAGGACCAGCTCCTACGAGCAGTACTTC
TRBV28,TRBJ1-4,once,TRBD1,CASSPPYRGLFNEKLFF,TGTGCCAGCAGCCCCCCCTACAGGGGCTTATTTAATGAAAAACTGTTTTTT
TRBV7-9,TRBJ1-4,NA,TRBD1,CASTGTGFGEKLFF,TGTGCCAGCACAGGGACAGGGTTTGGAGAAAAACTGTTTTTT
TRBV6-1,TRBJ2-4,NA,TRBD2,CASSELAGGAKNIQYF,TGTGCCAGCAGTGAACTAGCGGGAGGAGCCAAAAACATTCAGTACTTC
TRBV30,TRBJ1-6,NA,NA,CAWVAPGSSPLHF,TGTGCCTGGGTGGCTCCAGGTTCCTCACCCCTCCACTTT